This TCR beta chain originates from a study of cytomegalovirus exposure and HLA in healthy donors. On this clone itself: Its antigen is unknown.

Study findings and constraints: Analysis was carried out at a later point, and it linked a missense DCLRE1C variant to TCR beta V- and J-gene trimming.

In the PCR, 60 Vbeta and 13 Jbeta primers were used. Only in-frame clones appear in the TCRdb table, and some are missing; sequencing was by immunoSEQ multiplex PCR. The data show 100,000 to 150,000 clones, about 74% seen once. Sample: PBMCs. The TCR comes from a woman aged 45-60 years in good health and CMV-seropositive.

The CDR3 spells CASSLGQDYEQYF. CDR3 bases: TGTGCCAGCAGCTTAGGACAAGATTACGAGCAGTACTTC. V and J are TRBV7-7 and TRBJ2-7; D is uncertain. Germline lookup yields CDR1 SSHAT and CDR2 FNYEAQ (reference sequence). This CDR3 comprises 13 residues. Trimming took 1 base from V and 4 from J, leaving 8 bases between them.